The T cell receptor (beta chain) under discussion was sequenced for a study of identical twins. Looked up from germline, CDR1 is SNHLY and CDR2 is FYNNEI. There are 15 residues in the CDR3. Trimming took 4 bases from V and 2 from J, leaving 13 bases between them. Each CDR3 protein is one row after TCRdb ran MiXCR on the 5' RACE reads. The data show 540,000 or so distinct CDR3 sequences, 20% to 25% seen once. This clonotype was observed a handful of times. Each donor (without exception) was a healthy Caucasian. These data also formed part of another study, on yellow fever vaccine responses in identical twins.

The origin of this receptor is a woman aged 18-29 years in good health. The V and J genes are TRBV2 and TRBJ2-3, with D maybe TRBD2 (6 bases). The sample comprised CD4+ T cells sorted from blood. CDR3 sequence (DNA): TGTGCCAGCAGTGCGGAGGGGATGGACACAGATACGCAGTATTTT. Amino acid sequence: CASSAEGMDTDTQYF.